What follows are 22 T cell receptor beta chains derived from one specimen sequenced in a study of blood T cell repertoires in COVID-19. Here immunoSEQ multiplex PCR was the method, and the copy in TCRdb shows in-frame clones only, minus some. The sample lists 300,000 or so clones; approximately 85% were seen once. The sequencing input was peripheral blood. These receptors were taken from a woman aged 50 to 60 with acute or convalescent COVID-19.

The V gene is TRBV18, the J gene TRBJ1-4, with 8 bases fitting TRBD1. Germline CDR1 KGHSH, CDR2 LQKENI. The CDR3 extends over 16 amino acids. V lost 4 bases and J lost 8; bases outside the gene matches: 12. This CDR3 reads CASSLQGAMVNEKLFF. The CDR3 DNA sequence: TGTGCCAGCTCACTCCAGGGGGCTATGGTTAACGAAAAACTGTTTTTT.

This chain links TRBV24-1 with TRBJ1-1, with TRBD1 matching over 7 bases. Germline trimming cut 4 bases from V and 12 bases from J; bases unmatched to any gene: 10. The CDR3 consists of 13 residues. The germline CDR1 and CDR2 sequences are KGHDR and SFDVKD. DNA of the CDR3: TGTGCCACCAGTGAACCTGACAGGGTTGGGACTTTCTTT. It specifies CATSEPDRVGTFF.

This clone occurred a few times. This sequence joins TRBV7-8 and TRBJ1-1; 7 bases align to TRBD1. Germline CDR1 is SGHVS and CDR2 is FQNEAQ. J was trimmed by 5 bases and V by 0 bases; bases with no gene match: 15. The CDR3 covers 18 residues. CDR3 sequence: CASSLAVAATGVGTEAFF. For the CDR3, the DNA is TGTGCCAGCAGCTTAGCGGTAGCGGCTACAGGGGTGGGGACTGAAGCTTTCTTT.

The CDR3 spells CASPPLSSGQFTDTQYF. CDR3 in DNA: TGTGCAAGTCCCCCTCTTAGCTCGGGACAGTTCACAGATACGCAGTATTTT. V and J are TRBV12-2 and TRBJ2-3; the table names TRBD1, a call not compared with the DNA. TRBV12-2 constitutes a pseudogene. The CDR3 runs 17 residues.

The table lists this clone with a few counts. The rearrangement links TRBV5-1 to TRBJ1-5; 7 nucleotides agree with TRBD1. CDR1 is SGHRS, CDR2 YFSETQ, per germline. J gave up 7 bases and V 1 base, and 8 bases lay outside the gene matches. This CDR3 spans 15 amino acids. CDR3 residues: CASSLPTGVGQPQHF. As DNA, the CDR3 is TGCGCCAGCAGCTTGCCCACAGGGGTGGGGCAGCCCCAGCATTTT.

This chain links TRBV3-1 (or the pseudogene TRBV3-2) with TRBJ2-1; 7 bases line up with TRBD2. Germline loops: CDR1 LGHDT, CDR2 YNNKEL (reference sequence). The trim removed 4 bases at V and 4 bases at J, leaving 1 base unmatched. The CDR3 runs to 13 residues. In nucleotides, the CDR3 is TGTGCCAGCAGCCGGACTAGTTACAATGAGCAGTTCTTC. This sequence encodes CASSRTSYNEQFF.

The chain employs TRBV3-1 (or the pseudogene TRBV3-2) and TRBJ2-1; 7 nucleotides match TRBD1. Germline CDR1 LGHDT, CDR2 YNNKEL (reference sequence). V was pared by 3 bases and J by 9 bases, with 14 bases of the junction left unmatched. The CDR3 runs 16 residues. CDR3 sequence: CASSHGFQGVGGEQFF. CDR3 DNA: TGTGCCAGCAGCCATGGGTTTCAGGGGGTCGGCGGTGAGCAGTTCTTC.

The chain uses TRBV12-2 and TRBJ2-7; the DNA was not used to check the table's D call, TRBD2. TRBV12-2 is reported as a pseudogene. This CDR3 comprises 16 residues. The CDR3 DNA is TGTGCAAGTCGCTTAGCTGGCTTGAGCGGAGGCACCCCATGGTACTTC. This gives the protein CASRLAGLSGGTPWYF.

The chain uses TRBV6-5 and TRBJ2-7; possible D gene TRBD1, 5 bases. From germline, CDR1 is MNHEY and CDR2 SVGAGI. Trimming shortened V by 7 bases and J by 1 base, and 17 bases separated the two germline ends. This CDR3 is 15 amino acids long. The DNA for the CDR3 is TGTGCCAGCAAGCCGGTTACTACAGGTTCCTACGAGCAGTACTTC. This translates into CASKPVTTGSYEQYF.

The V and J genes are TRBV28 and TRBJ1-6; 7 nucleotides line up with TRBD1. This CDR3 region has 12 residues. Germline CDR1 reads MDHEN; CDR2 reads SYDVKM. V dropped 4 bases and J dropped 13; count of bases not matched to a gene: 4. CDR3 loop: CASSSGQSPLHF. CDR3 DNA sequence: TGTGCCAGCAGTTCGGGACAGTCTCCCCTCCACTTT.

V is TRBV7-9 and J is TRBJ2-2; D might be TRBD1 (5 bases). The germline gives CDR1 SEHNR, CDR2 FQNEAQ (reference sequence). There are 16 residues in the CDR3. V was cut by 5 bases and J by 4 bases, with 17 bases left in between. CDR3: CASSPILRRGTGELFF. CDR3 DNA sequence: TGTGCCAGCAGCCCTATCCTACGAAGGGGCACCGGGGAGCTGTTTTTT.

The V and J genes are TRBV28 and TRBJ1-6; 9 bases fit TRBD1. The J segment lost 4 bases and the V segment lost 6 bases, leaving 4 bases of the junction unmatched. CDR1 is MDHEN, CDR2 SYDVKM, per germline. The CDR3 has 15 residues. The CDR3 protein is CASRTGGGYNSPLHF. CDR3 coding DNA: TGTGCCAGCAGGACAGGGGGAGGGTATAATTCACCCCTCCACTTT.

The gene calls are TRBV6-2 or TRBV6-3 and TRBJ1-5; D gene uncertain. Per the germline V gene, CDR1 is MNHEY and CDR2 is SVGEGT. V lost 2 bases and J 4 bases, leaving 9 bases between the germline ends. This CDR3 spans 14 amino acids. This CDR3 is CASSYRLLNQPQHF. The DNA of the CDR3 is TGTGCCAGCAGTTACCGACTGCTAAATCAGCCCCAGCATTTT.

The CDR3 coding sequence is TGTGCCAGCAGCCGAGCGGGAGGGCCCAGCACCGGGGAGCTGTTTTTT. Protein product: CASSRAGGPSTGELFF. The chain uses TRBV2 and TRBJ2-2; TRBD2 matches at 10 bases. Germline V gene lookup returns CDR1 SNHLY and CDR2 FYNNEI. Germline trimming cut 6 bases from V and 4 bases from J; bases unmatched to any gene: 8. CDR3 length: 16 amino acids.

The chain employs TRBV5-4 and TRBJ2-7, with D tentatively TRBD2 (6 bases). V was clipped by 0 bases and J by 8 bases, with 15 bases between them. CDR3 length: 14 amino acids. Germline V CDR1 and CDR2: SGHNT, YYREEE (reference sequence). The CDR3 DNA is TGTGCCAGCAGCTTGGGAGCGGGCCCCTTAAAGCAGTACTTC. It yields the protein CASSLGAGPLKQYF.

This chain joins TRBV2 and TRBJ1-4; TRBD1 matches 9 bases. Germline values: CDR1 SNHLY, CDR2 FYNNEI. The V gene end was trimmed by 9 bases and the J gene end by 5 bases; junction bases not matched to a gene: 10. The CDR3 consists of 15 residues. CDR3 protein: CASTLSGTGNEKLFF. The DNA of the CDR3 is TGTGCCAGTACCCTTTCCGGGACAGGGAATGAAAAACTGTTTTTT.

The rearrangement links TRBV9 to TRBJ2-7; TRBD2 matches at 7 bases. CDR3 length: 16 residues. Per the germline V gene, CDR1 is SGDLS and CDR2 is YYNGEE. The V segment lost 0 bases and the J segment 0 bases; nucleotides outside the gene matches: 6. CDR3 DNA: TGTGCCAGCAGCGTAGATGAGGGCGGGAGCTCCTACGAGCAGTACTTC. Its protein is CASSVDEGGSSYEQYF.

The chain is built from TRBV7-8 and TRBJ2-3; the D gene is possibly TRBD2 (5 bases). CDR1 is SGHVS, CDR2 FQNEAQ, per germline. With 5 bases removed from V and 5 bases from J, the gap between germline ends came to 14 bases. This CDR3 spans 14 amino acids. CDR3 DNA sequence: TGTGCCAGCAGCCACCGGGATCTCCGAGATACGCAGTATTTT. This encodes CASSHRDLRDTQYF.

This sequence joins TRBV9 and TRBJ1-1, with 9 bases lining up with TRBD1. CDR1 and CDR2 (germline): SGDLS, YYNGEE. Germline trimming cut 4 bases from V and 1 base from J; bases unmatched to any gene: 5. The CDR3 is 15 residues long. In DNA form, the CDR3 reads TGTGCCAGCAGCCCACCACAGGGGGCGAACACTGAAGCTTTCTTT. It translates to CASSPPQGANTEAFF.

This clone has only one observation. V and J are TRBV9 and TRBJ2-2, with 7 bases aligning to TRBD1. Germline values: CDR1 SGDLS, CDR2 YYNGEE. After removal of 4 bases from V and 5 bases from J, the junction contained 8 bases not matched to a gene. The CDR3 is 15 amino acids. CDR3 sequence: CASSPQGGYTGELFF. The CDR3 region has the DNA TGTGCCAGCAGCCCCCAAGGGGGCTATACCGGGGAGCTGTTTTTT.

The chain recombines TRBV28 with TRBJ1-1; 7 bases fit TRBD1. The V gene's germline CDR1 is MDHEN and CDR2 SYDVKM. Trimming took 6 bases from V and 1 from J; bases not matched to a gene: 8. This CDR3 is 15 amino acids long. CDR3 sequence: CASSFATGANTEAFF. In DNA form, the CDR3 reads TGTGCCAGCAGCTTTGCCACAGGGGCGAACACTGAAGCTTTCTTT.

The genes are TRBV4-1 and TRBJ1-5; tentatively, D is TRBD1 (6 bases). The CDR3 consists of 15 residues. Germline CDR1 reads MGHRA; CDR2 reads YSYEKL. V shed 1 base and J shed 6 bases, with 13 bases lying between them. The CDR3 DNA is TGCGCCAGCAGCCAAGCATCGACAGGCCGTCAGCCCCAGCATTTT. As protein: CASSQASTGRQPQHF.